This paragraph reports one TCR beta chain. The antigen remains undetermined. Using its own MiXCR run on the reads, TCRdb lists one record per CDR3 protein. Here the sample spans 400,000 or so distinct CDR3 sequences, 25% to 40% being singletons. The data belong to a study of T cell repertoires in cytomegalovirus infection. Study at large: Shared public TCR beta signatures pointed to both CMV infection and a matching HLA type.

This CDR3 has 15 residues. The germline V and J ends were trimmed by 4 bases and 0 bases, with 10 bases remaining between them. Overall study results and limits: Summed frequency of public TCR beta families distinguished CMV carriers with the relevant HLA.

The source of this sequence is a human donor in good health (CMV status not recorded). Some clones in this sample may be carry-over from other donors' samples. The sample comprised PBMCs. This chain uses TRBV12-3 or TRBV12-4 with TRBJ1-5; no clear D gene. The DNA for the CDR3 is TGTGCCAGCAGTTCCAGCGACATTAGCAATCAGCCCCAGCATTTT. Its translation: CASSSSDISNQPQHF.